The present T cell receptor beta chain was sequenced within a study of T cell responses to AZD1222 COVID-19 vaccine. Method: immunoSEQ multiplex PCR; TCRdb's copy keeps in-frame clones and lacks some. The sample lists around 91,000 clones; roughly 88% were seen once. The CDR3 totals 11 residues. Trimming shortened V by 6 bases and J by 8 bases, and 10 bases separated the two germline ends. This sequence originates from an adult in good health. The sample here was peripheral blood, taken on day 0 of AZD1222 vaccination. V usage is TRBV12-3 or TRBV12-4 and J usage is TRBJ1-2; D not certain. In nucleotides, the CDR3 is TGTGCCAGCAGCTCCTCCCGGGGCTACACCTTC. Protein: CASSSSRGYTF.